This is a list of T cell receptor beta chains from one sample in a study of T cells in Graves' hyperthyroidism and ophthalmopathy. TCRdb independently ran MiXCR on the multiplex PCR reads; one entry per CDR3 protein. The table has 600,000 to 900,000 distinct CDR3 sequences, roughly 17% seen once. Specimen: blood. Receptors were obtained from a man between 18 and 29 years old with Graves' hyperthyroidism. CDR3s leave out the opening cysteine and the closing phenylalanine or tryptophan. Each record gives: CDR3 protein, J gene, V gene.

SVERGLAGGGWNTQY TRBJ2-3 TRBV29-1
ASSDLGSTDTQY TRBJ2-3 TRBV25-1
SVEGRNTEAF TRBJ1-1 TRBV29-1
ATGDSTGGATEAF TRBJ1-1 TRBV24-1
ATSTGGQPQH TRBJ1-5 TRBV15
ASSPTLNNEQF TRBJ2-1 TRBV5-1
ASSPGQGANEQF TRBJ2-1 TRBV11-3
SARQLARGNTIY TRBJ1-3 TRBV20-1
ASSLAAGLYEQY TRBJ2-7 TRBV5-1
ASSTSSGRNYEQY TRBJ2-7 TRBV9
ASSLQGTGDTQY TRBJ2-3 TRBV7-9
ASSAGLYGYT TRBJ1-2 TRBV2
SARAPRTGNTEAF TRBJ1-1 TRBV20-1
ASTPGLAEPRETQY TRBJ2-5 TRBV12-3/TRBV12-4
SARRLAGGLSYEQY TRBJ2-7 TRBV20-1
AIMGSGDGYT TRBJ1-2 TRBV10-3
ASNRAPVTGELF TRBJ2-2 TRBV19
ASTTLGRTSARGFNEQF TRBJ2-1 TRBV28
SVPGQGSPYEQY TRBJ2-7 TRBV29-1
SAPVTGGHTNVNTDTQY TRBJ2-3 TRBV20-1
ASSPEGIISPLH TRBJ1-6 TRBV6-2/TRBV6-3
ASSSNTAGYTDTQY TRBJ2-3 TRBV7-6
ASPPQTSGRSHEQY TRBJ2-7 TRBV18
ASSLTALNQPQH TRBJ1-5 TRBV28
AWTQGTGNTIY TRBJ1-3 TRBV30
ASSQDAWGHQPQH TRBJ1-5 TRBV4-2
ASSPGPSGAGNEQF TRBJ2-1 TRBV7-3
ASSSQGGQSEKLF TRBJ1-4 TRBV7-9
ASSLQTNYGYT TRBJ1-2 TRBV9
ASSRQVSYEQY TRBJ2-7 TRBV3-1
ASSVSLMTGFDEQF TRBJ2-1 TRBV2
ASSLTSGLKNEQF TRBJ2-1 TRBV12-3/TRBV12-4
ASSPRRDIAYEQY TRBJ2-7 TRBV6-2/TRBV6-3
SARDPASGSSSEQY TRBJ2-7 TRBV20-1
GSAEVNTEAF TRBJ1-1 TRBV28
ACRDRGFSGELF TRBJ2-2 TRBV30
ASSFGAAAYEQH TRBJ2-7 TRBV12-3/TRBV12-4
ATGGGRPRETQY TRBJ2-5 TRBV3-1
ASSKRDRAYNEQF TRBJ2-1 TRBV19
SVVRLTDTQY TRBJ2-3 TRBV29-1
ASSASGFYNEQF TRBJ2-1 TRBV2
ASSEALGPAYEQY TRBJ2-7 TRBV2
ASSEAVRDQGVNTEAF TRBJ1-1 TRBV6-1
AWARGQANTGELF TRBJ2-2 TRBV30
ASSRGLGEKLF TRBJ1-4 TRBV7-9
SVLRGQGRQY TRBJ2-7 TRBV29-1
SATLSGGNTGELF TRBJ2-2 TRBV20-1
ASSIVGGGYFYEQY TRBJ2-7 TRBV19
ASSPGLANDEQY TRBJ2-7 TRBV7-2
ASSSDGPEQY TRBJ2-7 TRBV6-1
ASSLNGEQY TRBJ2-7 TRBV27
ASSQMSRYYEQY TRBJ2-7 TRBV3-1
ASSLAKNSPLH TRBJ1-6 TRBV7-7
ASSLEPGYMDTQY TRBJ2-3 TRBV5-1
ASSPQGQGAANIQY TRBJ2-4 TRBV19
ASSEGDFYYEQY TRBJ2-7 TRBV6-1
ASSPGTSALYEQY TRBJ2-7 TRBV28
ASSPPEGATTEAF TRBJ1-1 TRBV18
ASSLSQGSTEAF TRBJ1-1 TRBV28